Presented here are 5 T cell receptor beta chains from one specimen sequenced in a study of graft-versus-host responses after intestinal transplantation. These receptors have no identified antigens. Here immunoSEQ multiplex PCR was the method, and the copy in TCRdb shows in-frame clones only, minus some. The sample includes about 100,000 clones, 91% of them seen just once. The specimen comprised unstimulated CD4+ T cells sorted from spleen or lymph node cells, sampled before transplant. These TCRs come from a human donor who was the organ donor for an intestinal transplant.

The V and J genes are TRBV5-1 and TRBJ1-6; no firm D call. The CDR3 is 18 amino acids. V was clipped by 1 base and J by 10 bases, with 24 bases between them. Germline-derived CDR1 and CDR2 are SGHRS and YFSETQ. This CDR3 is CASSLKSHFGPFRSPLHF. CDR3 nucleotide sequence: TGCGCCAGCAGCTTGAAGTCCCACTTTGGGCCCTTCAGATCACCCCTCCACTTT.

The rearrangement joins TRBV1 to TRBJ1-1; TRBD1 is the table's D call, not checked against the DNA. TRBV1 is a known pseudogene. The CDR3 totals 16 residues. The CDR3 DNA is TGCACCAGCAGCCGCACGGTGACAGGGCTAGGTACTGAAGCTTTCTTT. Translated, it gives CTSSRTVTGLGTEAFF.

J is TRBJ2-7 and V is TRBV19; TRBD1 is a possible D gene (6 bases). The V gene's germline CDR1 is LNHDA and CDR2 SQIVND (reference sequence). The V end lost 5 bases, the J end lost 0 bases, and 11 bases lay between the germline ends. CDR3 length equals 14 residues. CDR3 nucleotides: TGTGCCAGTAGTTCGTGGACAGCCTCCTACGAGCAGTACTTC. The encoded protein is CASSSWTASYEQYF.

The rearrangement uses TRBV28 and TRBJ1-5; TRBD1 is a possible D gene (6 bases). This CDR3 spans 14 amino acids. With 7 bases removed from V and 2 bases from J, the gap between germline ends came to 12 bases. Germline lookup yields CDR1 MDHEN and CDR2 SYDVKM. The CDR3 DNA is TGTGCCAGCATGAAGGCAGGGGGCAATCAGCCCCAGCATTTT. This encodes CASMKAGGNQPQHF.

This chain links TRBV7-2 with TRBJ2-7; D remains unclear. The V and J ends lost 4 bases and 2 bases respectively, with 15 bases between them. The CDR3 consists of 15 residues. Germline assignment: CDR1 SGHTA and CDR2 FQGNSA. CDR3 residues: CASSSPSGRAYEQYF. The CDR3 region has the DNA TGTGCCAGCAGCTCCCCTTCTGGCCGTGCCTACGAGCAGTACTTC.